The T cell receptor (beta chain) described here comes from a study of shared T cell receptors in the human thymus. Data came from immunoSEQ multiplex PCR; TCRdb stores just in-frame clones and leaves some out. The sample records hundreds of thousands of clones, around nine tenths being singletons. This clone was seen only once. At the DNA level, this CDR3 is encoded by other sequences in the same sample as well. From germline, CDR1 is MNHEY and CDR2 SMNVEV (reference sequence). This CDR3 region has 13 residues. V lost 5 bases, J lost 6 bases, and 14 bases lay in between. These data also formed part of another study, on human thymus T cells. That study reports: Donors consisted of healthy Finnish infants (having corrective surgery for congenital heart defects). The study used thymus tissue resected during corrective heart surgery. It looked as if thymic and blood repertoires used V and J genes in a biased way. Overlap was high between thymic repertoires from unrelated individuals, as reported in related research.

The source material was thymocytes. The chain links TRBV27 to TRBJ2-7; D ambiguous. The origin of this receptor is a boy under three years old with a congenital heart defect. The CDR3 DNA follows: TGTGCCAGCAGTCCTTATCAGGCCTCCGAGCAGTACTTC. It codes for CASSPYQASEQYF.